This entry lists 20 T cell receptor beta chains sequenced from one sample in a study of T cells in Graves' hyperthyroidism and ophthalmopathy. From RNA transcripts, TCR beta CDR3 regions were amplified. Primed by the HTBI set, a first-round RT-PCR was run on the TCR CDR3. TCRdb itself ran the multiplex PCR reads through MiXCR, one entry per CDR3 protein. The table records about 480,000 distinct CDR3 sequences, approximately 14% of them present only once. The source material was blood. Source of these receptors: a woman between 18 and 29 years old with Graves' hyperthyroidism.

This clonotype was seen only a few times. The J gene is TRBJ1-5, the V gene TRBV7-9, with 7 bases lining up with TRBD1. The J segment lost 3 bases and the V segment lost 5 bases, leaving 7 bases of the junction unmatched. The CDR3 has 15 residues. Germline lookup yields CDR1 SEHNR and CDR2 FQNEAQ (reference sequence). The DNA of the CDR3 is TGTGCCAGCAGCCCTGAACAGGGGTACAATCAGCCCCAGCATTTT. Its translation is CASSPEQGYNQPQHF.

This clonotype was counted many times. This sequence joins TRBV12-3 or TRBV12-4 and TRBJ1-2; TRBD1 is a possible D gene (5 bases). Between the trimmed V and J ends, which lost 3 bases and 7 bases, there was a span of 12 bases. The CDR3 has 13 residues. CDR3 loop: CASSFLGAGGYTF. CDR3 in DNA: TGTGCCAGCAGTTTTCTCGGGGCCGGTGGCTACACCTTC.

This clonotype came up many times. The chain links TRBV12-3 or TRBV12-4 to TRBJ2-1; 13 bases are a match to TRBD2. The V and J ends lost 5 bases and 0 bases, in that order; junction bases with no gene match: 13. The CDR3 spans 20 residues. CDR3 residues: CASSPQPGTSGTSSYNEQFF. The CDR3 DNA reads TGTGCCAGCAGTCCCCAACCGGGGACTAGCGGGACGAGCTCCTACAATGAGCAGTTCTTC.

This clonotype was detected a few times. The gene calls are TRBV6-7 and TRBJ2-1, with D unresolved. TRBV6-7 is an open reading frame, and its role is uncertain. This CDR3 has 15 residues. V lost 1 base to trimming and J lost 0 bases, with 7 bases between them. CDR3 in amino acids: CASSYYTSSYNEQFF. In DNA form, the CDR3 reads TGTGCCAGCAGTTACTACACGAGCTCCTACAATGAGCAGTTCTTC.

This clonotype was seen repeatedly, ten times or more. The rearrangement joins TRBV3-1 to TRBJ2-1; D is ambiguous. V was trimmed by 0 bases and J by 0 bases, leaving 9 bases between them. From germline, CDR1 is LGHDT and CDR2 YNNKEL (reference sequence). The CDR3 runs 16 residues. The CDR3 spells CASSQDTISSYNEQFF. The CDR3, as DNA: TGTGCCAGCAGCCAAGATACAATTAGCTCCTACAATGAGCAGTTCTTC.

The chain is built from TRBV5-1 and TRBJ1-3; 10 bases fit TRBD1. The CDR3 totals 16 residues. Per the germline V gene, CDR1 is SGHRS and CDR2 is YFSETQ. V lost 4 bases and J lost 3; bases outside the gene matches: 7. CDR3 loop: CASSDPDRGLGNTIYF. CDR3 nucleotide sequence: TGCGCCAGCAGCGACCCCGACAGGGGGCTTGGAAACACCATATATTTT.

This clonotype was counted many times. V and J are TRBV19 and TRBJ2-7; the match to TRBD2 covers 7 bases. V lost 5 bases and J lost 5; bases outside the gene matches: 9. The CDR3 sequence is 14 residues long. Germline V gives CDR1 LNHDA, CDR2 SQIVND (reference sequence). This CDR3 reads CASSEGLVADEQYF. DNA for the CDR3: TGTGCCAGTAGTGAAGGACTAGTAGCGGACGAGCAGTACTTC.

This clonotype has just a few counts. The chain combines TRBV5-1 with TRBJ1-6; 10 nucleotides agree with TRBD1. V shed 3 bases, J shed 3 bases, and the junction held 6 bases outside the gene matches. From germline, CDR1 is SGHRS and CDR2 YFSETQ. This CDR3 is built from 17 residues. The DNA of the CDR3 is TGCGCCAGCAGCTCAGGGACAGGGGCCCGCTATAATTCACCCCTCCACTTT. Amino acids: CASSSGTGARYNSPLHF.

Many counts were recorded for this clonotype. V and J are TRBV28 and TRBJ1-2; 7 bases are a match to TRBD1. Germline lookup yields CDR1 MDHEN and CDR2 SYDVKM. CDR3 size: 14 residues. The V gene end was trimmed by 6 bases and the J gene end by 4 bases; junction bases not matched to a gene: 8. CDR3 sequence reads: CASRVRQGPYGYTF. Written as DNA, the CDR3 is TGTGCCAGCAGAGTGAGACAGGGCCCCTATGGCTACACCTTC.

The chain combines TRBV20-1 with TRBJ2-2; D not certain. Germline CDR1 is DFQATT and CDR2 is SNEGSKA (reference sequence). V gave up 1 base and J gave up 4 bases, with 10 bases separating them. CDR3 size: 14 residues. CDR3 protein: CSARVGPSTGELFF. The CDR3 coding sequence is TGCAGTGCTAGAGTCGGGCCGAGCACCGGGGAGCTGTTTTTT.

This clonotype was observed a handful of times. The chain links TRBV20-1 to TRBJ1-2, with D hard to call. Trimming pared 0 bases from V and 4 bases from J, leaving 12 bases between. The germline CDR1 and CDR2 sequences are DFQATT and SNEGSKA (reference sequence). The CDR3 contains 14 residues. The CDR3 loop is CSARDLLASYGYTF. The CDR3 coding sequence is TGCAGTGCTAGAGATTTACTGGCATCCTATGGCTACACCTTC.

The V and J genes are TRBV7-2 and TRBJ1-1; 8 bases agree with TRBD1. After removal of 1 base from V and 10 bases from J, the junction contained 5 bases not matched to a gene. In germline, CDR1 is SGHTA, CDR2 FQGNSA. The CDR3 extends over 13 amino acids. CDR3: CASSLVGRGRAFF. The CDR3 region has the DNA TGTGCCAGCAGCTTAGTGGGCAGGGGGCGAGCTTTCTTT.

This clonotype was seen many times. The rearrangement uses TRBV20-1 and TRBJ1-3; 7 bases match TRBD1. V was clipped by 2 bases and J by 0 bases; unmatched bases: 4. The CDR3 sequence is 15 residues long. The V gene's germline CDR1 is DFQATT and CDR2 SNEGSKA (reference sequence). CDR3 sequence (DNA): TGCAGTGCTAGATACGGGACAGTCTCTGGAAACACCATATATTTT. As protein: CSARYGTVSGNTIYF.

This clonotype was observed many times. The V gene is TRBV5-1, the J gene TRBJ2-7; 12 bases line up with TRBD1. The V and J ends lost 6 bases and 2 bases, in that order; junction bases with no gene match: 6. The length of the CDR3 is 15 residues. Germline CDR1 reads SGHRS; CDR2 reads YFSETQ. CDR3 sequence: CASTPGTGGPYEQYF. The DNA of the CDR3 is TGCGCCAGCACCCCCGGGACAGGGGGCCCCTACGAGCAGTACTTC.

This rearrangement joins TRBV19 to TRBJ2-1; 14 nucleotides align to TRBD2. CDR3 length: 18 residues. Germline V lookup: CDR1 LNHDA, CDR2 SQIVND (reference sequence). The junction had 9 bases not matched to a gene; V was cut back by 6 bases and J by 2 bases. CDR3 nucleotide sequence: TGTGCCAGTAGCCCTGGGACTAGCGGGAGCGGGACCTACAATGAGCAGTTCTTC. This sequence encodes CASSPGTSGSGTYNEQFF.

The sample holds a few counts of this clonotype. V and J are TRBV5-5 and TRBJ2-2, with D unclear. In germline, CDR1 is SGHKS, CDR2 YYEKEE (reference sequence). The CDR3 runs to 14 residues. Trimming took 1 base from V and 9 from J, leaving 13 bases between them. In nucleotides, the CDR3 is TGTGCCAGCAGCTTGATGGGCCGCGTTAGGGAGCTGTTTTTT. This sequence encodes CASSLMGRVRELFF.

This clonotype was seen repeatedly, ten times or more. The rearrangement joins TRBV24-1 to TRBJ1-2; 10 bases align to TRBD1. The CDR3 loop spans 16 amino acids. Trimming cost V 3 bases and J 8 bases; bases outside gene matches: 11. CDR1 and CDR2 (germline): KGHDR, SFDVKD. DNA for the CDR3: TGTGCCACCAGTGATGCCGGGGACAGGGGCCTAAAGGGCTACACCTTC. This codes for CATSDAGDRGLKGYTF.

This clonotype was observed at least ten times. V gene TRBV7-2 combines with J gene TRBJ2-6; D perhaps matches TRBD2 (6 bases). Germline V lookup: CDR1 SGHTA, CDR2 FQGNSA. The CDR3 has 18 residues. The germline V and J ends were trimmed by 1 base and 1 base, with 14 bases remaining between them. CDR3 amino acids: CASSLGMGRSSGANVLTF. CDR3 bases: TGTGCCAGCAGCTTAGGAATGGGGAGGTCTTCTGGGGCCAACGTCCTGACTTTC.

This clonotype occurred a few times. The chain is built from TRBV6-1 and TRBJ1-3; D gene uncertain. Germline values: CDR1 MNHNS, CDR2 SASEGT. V lost 6 bases and J lost 0, with 12 bases in between. The CDR3 runs to 15 residues. The CDR3 region is CASRLNTPSGNTIYF. The CDR3 DNA sequence: TGTGCCAGCAGGCTCAATACCCCCTCTGGAAACACCATATATTTT.

The chain is built from TRBV7-9 and TRBJ1-1; perhaps TRBD1 as D (5 bases). CDR1 and CDR2 from the germline V gene are SEHNR and FQNEAQ (reference sequence). Trimming pared 4 bases from V and 0 bases from J, leaving 12 bases between. This CDR3 spans 15 amino acids. The CDR3 spells CASSSGTRMNTEAFF. The DNA for the CDR3 is TGTGCCAGCAGCTCAGGGACCCGCATGAACACTGAAGCTTTCTTT.